These T cell receptor beta chains were read from a single sample in a study of OX40 agonist ivuxolimab in advanced cancers. Sequencing used immunoSEQ multiplex PCR; TCRdb keeps in-frame clones, though not all of them. The sample has approximately 70,000 clones, roughly 80% seen once. The sequencing used CD4+ or CD8+ T cells sorted from blood, collected in a trial of the OX40 agonist ivuxolimab. These receptor sequences come from an adult with an advanced solid tumor such as melanoma, head and neck, liver or kidney cancer. The conserved cysteine and the conserved F or W are not part of the CDR3 here. The order of the fields is J gene, D gene, V gene, CDR3 protein. A D gene is named only where the DNA matches it firmly.

TRBJ1-1 - TRBV9 ASSPDGGRLLKAF
TRBJ1-2 - TRBV7-9 ASSFGSGSSYGYT
TRBJ2-7 TRBD1 TRBV6-6 ASSYGGQGTYEQY
TRBJ2-7 TRBD1 TRBV10-3 AIRTDRTGGSYEQY
TRBJ2-2 - TRBV30 AWKSGNSHTGELF
TRBJ1-4 TRBD1 TRBV5-4 ASSSPGQGGEKLF
TRBJ2-5 - TRBV5-8 ASSWGTEETQY
TRBJ2-7 - TRBV7-2 ASSPGRASYEQY
TRBJ2-5 TRBD1 TRBV14 ASSQDWVRGTETQY
TRBJ1-4 TRBD1 TRBV7-9 ASSSYRGRANEKLF
TRBJ2-7 - TRBV11-3 ASRGGTYEQY
TRBJ2-1 - TRBV6-8 ASGGDNEQF
TRBJ2-2 - TRBV9 ASSVVPTGELF
TRBJ2-5 - TRBV28 ASSPLLAGETQY
TRBJ2-4 - TRBV5-1 ASSPTTGGALQY
TRBJ2-4 - TRBV10-2 ASSVGGSKNIQY
TRBJ1-5 - TRBV7-9 ASSPGGSFLSNQPQH
TRBJ1-4 TRBD1 TRBV2 ASSWDRGNEKLF
TRBJ1-5 - TRBV6-6 ASSNPGQPQH
TRBJ2-7 - TRBV5-4 ASSLGTVYEQY
TRBJ2-3 TRBD2 TRBV15 ATSYNGLAGTDTQY
TRBJ1-4 - TRBV6-5 ASSPSREKLF
TRBJ2-7 - TRBV7-9 ASSSRYSYEQY
TRBJ2-5 - TRBV29-1 SVEAPLGGRETQY
TRBJ2-1 TRBD2 TRBV9 ASSVRASGARKDNEQF
TRBJ1-5 - TRBV19 ASREGRNYQPQH
TRBJ2-7 TRBD2 TRBV19 ASSSLAGEIYEQY
TRBJ1-1 - TRBV11-3 ASSLDTKAF
TRBJ2-5 - TRBV5-4 ASSPGGGQETQY